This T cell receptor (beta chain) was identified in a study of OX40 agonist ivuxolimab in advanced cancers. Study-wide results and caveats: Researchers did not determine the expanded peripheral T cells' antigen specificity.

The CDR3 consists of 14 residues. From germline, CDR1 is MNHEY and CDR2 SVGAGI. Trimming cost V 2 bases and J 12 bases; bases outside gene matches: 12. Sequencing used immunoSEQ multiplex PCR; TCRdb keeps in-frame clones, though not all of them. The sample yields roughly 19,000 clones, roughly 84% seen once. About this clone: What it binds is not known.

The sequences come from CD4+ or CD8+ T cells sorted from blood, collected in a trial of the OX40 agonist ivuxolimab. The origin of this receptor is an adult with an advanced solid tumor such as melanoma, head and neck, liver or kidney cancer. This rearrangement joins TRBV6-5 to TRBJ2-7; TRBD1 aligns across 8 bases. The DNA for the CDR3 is TGTGCCAGCAGTTACGCCAGACGGGACAGGCGCCTGTACTTC. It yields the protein CASSYARRDRRLYF.